This T cell receptor beta chain was obtained from a study of Tregs in tolerant kidney transplant recipients. General study results and limits: The most relevant donor-specific Treg TCRbeta repertoire apparently came from expansion with activated donor B cells. This study did not directly address biological reproducibility.

Repertoires were generated with immunoSEQ multiplex PCR, while TCRdb's copy carries only in-frame clones and drops some. The sample holds tens of thousands of clones, over 75% seen once. Comment on this clone: Antigen specificity is unknown. Other DNA variants within this sample encode the same CDR3.

The CDR3 spans 18 residues. Related graft donors supplied nonmyeloablative bone marrow transplants, and mixed chimerism was transient. Thawed PBMCs were FACS-sorted into unstimulated CD4+CD25+CD127- regulatory T cells, CD4+CD25- non-regulatory cells, CD4 and CD8 cells. The sequence came from a human patient who received a combined kidney and bone marrow transplant. Some T cells may have originated in the graft donor. The chain has TRBV7-5 and TRBJ1-6; TRBD1 is the table's D call, not checked against the DNA. TRBV7-5 is designated a pseudogene. Sequences were derived from CD4+ T cells from blood (PBMCs), sampled 6 months after the transplant. CDR3 sequence (DNA): TGTGTCAGAAGCTCCATCGACAGGGAAAATTCCTATAATTCACCCCTCCACTTT. Its protein product is CVRSSIDRENSYNSPLHF.